This T cell receptor beta chain comes out of a study of shared T cell receptors in the human thymus. TCRdb's table, derived via immunoSEQ multiplex PCR, lists solely in-frame clones and lacks some. The sample shows about 660,000 clones, approximately 90% of them seen only once. The same sample was also used in a study of human thymus T cells. This second report adds: It was from resections taken during corrective heart surgery that the thymus tissue came.

This receptor was obtained from a boy less than two years old with a congenital heart defect. Sequencing was carried out using thymocytes.

CDR3 nucleotides: TGTGCCATCAGTGAGTCGAGGCGATACTCCCAAAACACAGATACGCAGTATTTT. It yields the protein CAISESRRYSQNTDTQYF. The genes are TRBV10-3 and TRBJ2-3; D unclear. V lost 0 bases, J lost 2 bases, and 18 bases lay in between. CDR1 is ENHRY and CDR2 is SYGVKD in the germline V gene. The CDR3 runs to 18 residues.